The T cell receptor (beta chain) described here comes from a study of shared clonotypes between healthy human individuals. The assay was immunoSEQ multiplex PCR, and TCRdb's table has in-frame clones only and misses some. The data contain roughly 2.5 million clones, about 92% of them singletons. V was pared by 4 bases and J by 6 bases, with 12 bases between. CDR1 is SNHLY and CDR2 is FYNNEI in the germline V gene. The CDR3 consists of 13 residues. The clonotype was recovered from a man aged 18 to 30 in good health. Sequencing used naive CD4+ T cells sorted from blood. Subset here: CD45RA+ positively selected. The V and J genes are TRBV2 and TRBJ1-2; a possible D gene is TRBD1 (6 bases). The chain's CDR3 is CASSVTGADGYTF. CDR3 DNA sequence: TGTGCCAGCAGTGTCACGGGGGCGGATGGCTACACCTTC.